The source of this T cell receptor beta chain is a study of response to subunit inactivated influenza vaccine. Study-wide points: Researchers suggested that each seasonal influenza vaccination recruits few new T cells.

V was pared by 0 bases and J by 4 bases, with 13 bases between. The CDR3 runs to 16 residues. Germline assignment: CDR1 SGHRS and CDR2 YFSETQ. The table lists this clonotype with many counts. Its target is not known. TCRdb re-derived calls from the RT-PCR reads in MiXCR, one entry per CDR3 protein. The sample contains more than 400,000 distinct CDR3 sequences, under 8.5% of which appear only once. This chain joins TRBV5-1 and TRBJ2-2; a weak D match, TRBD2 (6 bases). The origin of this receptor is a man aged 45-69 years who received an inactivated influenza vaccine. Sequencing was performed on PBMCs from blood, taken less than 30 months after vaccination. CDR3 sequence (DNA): TGCGCCAGCAGCTTGGTCGGCGGGGTCGGCACCGGGGAGCTGTTTTTT. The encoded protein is CASSLVGGVGTGELFF.